The clone carrying this T cell receptor (beta chain) was observed a few times. Individual cDNA molecules had unique molecular identifiers attached to them by the library. TCRdb fed the 5' RACE reads into MiXCR, producing one record per CDR3 protein. The sample holds 130,000 or so distinct CDR3 sequences, roughly 4.1% seen once. This sample was included in a study of human T cells and chemical hapten exposure. Unfractionated whole blood served as the source for total RNA extraction. CDR1 is SGHAT, CDR2 FQNNGV, per germline. The CDR3 consists of 16 residues. Trimming left V 6 bases short and J 3 bases short, with 20 bases between.

The chain links TRBV11-2 to TRBJ2-5, with a possible D match to TRBD1 (6 bases). This clonotype was sampled from a female donor in good health. The CDR3 here is CASRIPGRRTEETQYF. DNA of the CDR3: TGTGCCAGCAGAATCCCGGGAAGGAGGACAGAAGAGACCCAGTACTTC.